The rows below give T cell receptor beta chains drawn from one sample of a study of T cells in Graves' hyperthyroidism and ophthalmopathy. TCRdb reanalysed the multiplex PCR reads using MiXCR and keeps one entry per CDR3 protein. The sample consists of approximately 640,000 distinct CDR3 sequences, about 45% of them appearing once. Sequences were obtained from peripheral blood or thyroid tissue (not recorded which). These receptors were obtained from an adult man with Graves' disease, either hyperthyroidism or ophthalmopathy (not recorded which). Both conserved end residues are part of each CDR3. The D gene is left open where the match is weak. Clone size is not always given. Where it is, it says once, few, many or a class for expanded clones.

cdr3_length: 16; d_call: TRBD1; v_call: TRBV12-3/TRBV12-4; j_call: TRBJ1-6; clone_size: once; cdr3_nt: TGTGCCAGCAGTTTACGACAGGGGGCAGGTGATTCACCCCTCCACTTT; cdr3_aa: CASSLRQGAGDSPLHF
cdr3_length: 13; d_call: NA; v_call: TRBV2; j_call: TRBJ1-1; clone_size: NA; cdr3_nt: TGTGCCAGCACCCTAGGGGCGGGCACTGAAGCTTTCTTT; cdr3_aa: CASTLGAGTEAFF
cdr3_length: 16; d_call: NA; v_call: TRBV7-6; j_call: TRBJ2-5; clone_size: NA; cdr3_nt: TGTGCCAGCAGCTTAGAACGGGGCCCTTACCAAGAGACCCAGTACTTC; cdr3_aa: CASSLERGPYQETQYF
cdr3_length: 9; d_call: NA; v_call: TRBV7-9; j_call: TRBJ2-2; clone_size: once; cdr3_nt: TGTGCCAGCAGCCCGGAGCTGTTTTTT; cdr3_aa: CASSPELFF
cdr3_length: 13; d_call: NA; v_call: TRBV2; j_call: TRBJ1-2; clone_size: many; cdr3_nt: TGTGCCAGCAGTGAGGACAGCAGCTATGGCTACACCTTC; cdr3_aa: CASSEDSSYGYTF
cdr3_length: 13; d_call: NA; v_call: TRBV7-8; j_call: TRBJ1-6; clone_size: NA; cdr3_nt: TGTGCCAGCCCCCCCATTGCGGATTCACCCCTCCACTTT; cdr3_aa: CASPPIADSPLHF
cdr3_length: 16; d_call: NA; v_call: TRBV7-8; j_call: TRBJ2-5; clone_size: many; cdr3_nt: TGTGCCAGCAGCCTACGAGGGACGGGGGGCCGGGAGACCCAGTACTTC; cdr3_aa: CASSLRGTGGRETQYF
cdr3_length: 17; d_call: NA; v_call: TRBV12-3/TRBV12-4; j_call: TRBJ1-4; clone_size: NA; cdr3_nt: TGTGCCAGCAGCCAAGTCCTAGCGGGGGGGAGTGGAGAAAAACTGTTTTTT; cdr3_aa: CASSQVLAGGSGEKLFF
cdr3_length: 16; d_call: NA; v_call: TRBV2; j_call: TRBJ1-1; clone_size: NA; cdr3_nt: TGTGCCAGCAGTTTAAATCCCGTAACCATGAACACTGAAGCTTTCTTT; cdr3_aa: CASSLNPVTMNTEAFF
cdr3_length: 14; d_call: NA; v_call: TRBV24-1; j_call: TRBJ1-4; clone_size: NA; cdr3_nt: TGTGCCACCAGTGATACAAGACAGGCTGGAAAACTGTTTTTT; cdr3_aa: CATSDTRQAGKLFF
cdr3_length: 16; d_call: NA; v_call: TRBV6-6; j_call: TRBJ2-5; clone_size: NA; cdr3_nt: TGTGCCAGCACCTATGCCCTTGAGACTCCGAAAGAGACCCAGTACTTC; cdr3_aa: CASTYALETPKETQYF
cdr3_length: 14; d_call: NA; v_call: TRBV10-3; j_call: TRBJ1-5; clone_size: many; cdr3_nt: TGTGCCATCAGTGAGGAACAGGACCGTCAGCCCCAGCATTTT; cdr3_aa: CAISEEQDRQPQHF
cdr3_length: 16; d_call: NA; v_call: TRBV7-2; j_call: TRBJ2-5; clone_size: NA; cdr3_nt: TGTGCCAGCAGCTTACCCTCAGGGTTGCGCAGGGAGACCCAGTACTTC; cdr3_aa: CASSLPSGLRRETQYF
cdr3_length: 14; d_call: NA; v_call: TRBV7-3; j_call: TRBJ1-5; clone_size: many; cdr3_nt: TGTGCCAGCAGTCCCCGGGACGGCAATCAGCCCCAGCATTTT; cdr3_aa: CASSPRDGNQPQHF
cdr3_length: 16; d_call: NA; v_call: TRBV7-9; j_call: TRBJ1-6; clone_size: NA; cdr3_nt: TGTGCCAGCAGCCGAGGCTCCAGGGGTTCGGGATCACCCCTCCACTTT; cdr3_aa: CASSRGSRGSGSPLHF
cdr3_length: 13; d_call: NA; v_call: TRBV20-1; j_call: TRBJ1-2; clone_size: few; cdr3_nt: TGCAGTGCTGAGGGACGTCTTAACTATGGCTACACCTTC; cdr3_aa: CSAEGRLNYGYTF
cdr3_length: 16; d_call: TRBD1; v_call: TRBV29-1; j_call: TRBJ1-2; clone_size: NA; cdr3_nt: TGCAGCGTGGGACAGCAGGGGAACACCGGGGTATATGGCTACACCTTC; cdr3_aa: CSVGQQGNTGVYGYTF
cdr3_length: 9; d_call: NA; v_call: TRBV24-1; j_call: TRBJ1-6; clone_size: many; cdr3_nt: TGTGCCACCACGACACCCCTCCACTTT; cdr3_aa: CATTTPLHF
cdr3_length: 14; d_call: TRBD1; v_call: TRBV2; j_call: TRBJ1-4; clone_size: many; cdr3_nt: TGTGCCAGCTTACCGGACAGGGGTAATGAAAAACTGTTTTTT; cdr3_aa: CASLPDRGNEKLFF
cdr3_length: 14; d_call: NA; v_call: TRBV7-8; j_call: TRBJ1-1; clone_size: NA; cdr3_nt: TGTGCCAGCAGCCATACGGGCATGAACACTGAAGCTTTCTTT; cdr3_aa: CASSHTGMNTEAFF
cdr3_length: 11; d_call: NA; v_call: TRBV20-1; j_call: TRBJ1-4; clone_size: NA; cdr3_nt: TGCAGTGCCCCCTGGGCTGAAAAACTGTTTTTT; cdr3_aa: CSAPWAEKLFF
cdr3_length: 20; d_call: NA; v_call: TRBV7-2; j_call: TRBJ2-5; clone_size: NA; cdr3_nt: TGCGCCAGCAGCCAAGGGGAGGGGGTAGGAGTCTGGTCCGTACGAGAGACCCAGTACTTC; cdr3_aa: CASSQGEGVGVWSVRETQYF
cdr3_length: 13; d_call: NA; v_call: TRBV7-9; j_call: TRBJ1-4; clone_size: NA; cdr3_nt: TGTGCCAGCTCACGCAGGGTTGATGAAAAACTGTTTTTT; cdr3_aa: CASSRRVDEKLFF
cdr3_length: 14; d_call: NA; v_call: TRBV2; j_call: TRBJ1-5; clone_size: few; cdr3_nt: TGTGCCAGCAGTCCGGCCGGAAACAATCAGCCCCAGCATTTT; cdr3_aa: CASSPAGNNQPQHF
cdr3_length: 12; d_call: NA; v_call: TRBV5-1; j_call: TRBJ2-7; clone_size: NA; cdr3_nt: TGCGCCAGCAACAAGGACTCCTACGAGCAGTACTTC; cdr3_aa: CASNKDSYEQYF
cdr3_length: 15; d_call: TRBD1; v_call: TRBV7-2; j_call: TRBJ2-7; clone_size: few; cdr3_nt: TGTGCCAGCAGCTCCTCCCCGGGACAGGCCTACGAGCAGTACTTC; cdr3_aa: CASSSSPGQAYEQYF
cdr3_length: 13; d_call: NA; v_call: TRBV20-1; j_call: TRBJ2-7; clone_size: NA; cdr3_nt: TGCAGTGCTAAGGACGGTAACTCCTACGGGCAGTACTTC; cdr3_aa: CSAKDGNSYGQYF